This is a list of T cell receptor beta chains from one sample in a study of CD8 T cells in ankylosing spondylitis. A single record per CDR3 protein comes from TCRdb applying MiXCR to the 5' RACE reads. This repertoire shows about 390,000 distinct CDR3 sequences, around 22% found once; its top ten account for about 16%. Source material: blood, either unsorted or a sorted T cell fraction (not recorded which). The source of these receptors is a male donor with ankylosing spondylitis. Each CDR3 is given with its conserved first and last residue. D genes are given only for firm matches. Clone size, where shown, is once, few, many, or a class for clones that have expanded.

NA,TRBJ1-1,NA,TRBV20-1,TGCAGTGCTAGAGACTCCGGAAAGGGGACGGCTGAAGCTTTCTTT,CSARDSGKGTAEAFF
NA,TRBJ2-3,NA,TRBV5-6,TGTGCCAGCAGCTTGGCGCGGAGCCCCCGAGATACGCAGTATTTT,CASSLARSPRDTQYF
NA,TRBJ1-6,NA,TRBV20-1,TGCAGTGCTAGCCGCGGGCGGGGCCTCGGCTCACCCCTCCACTTT,CSASRGRGLGSPLHF
TRBD2,TRBJ2-3,few,TRBV6-1,TGTGCCAGCAGCCTACCCCCGGGACTAGCGGGCTACACCACAGATACGCAGTATTTT,CASSLPPGLAGYTTDTQYF
NA,TRBJ1-1,few,TRBV27,TGTGCCAGCAGTTTCCGAGGACAGCGAGAAGCTTTCTTT,CASSFRGQREAFF
NA,TRBJ2-7,few,TRBV28,TGTGCCACCACAACTGGGGTCCAGGGGGGCTCCTACGAGCAGTACTTC,CATTTGVQGGSYEQYF
NA,TRBJ2-1,NA,TRBV28,TGTGCCAGCAGTTTATGGGGAGGCCTTTACAATGAGCAGTTCTTC,CASSLWGGLYNEQFF
NA,TRBJ2-4,few,TRBV18,TGTGCCAGCTCACCTCAGGTAGCCAAAAACATTCAGTACTTC,CASSPQVAKNIQYF
TRBD2,TRBJ2-3,NA,TRBV6-1,TGTGCCAGCAGCCGAGCCGGGACTAGCGGCAGCACAGATACGCAGTATTTT,CASSRAGTSGSTDTQYF
TRBD1,TRBJ1-1,few,TRBV19,TGTGCCAGTAGTATTTTTTTGACAGGGCAGGGGGCTTTCTTT,CASSIFLTGQGAFF
NA,TRBJ2-1,NA,TRBV3-1,TGTGCCAGCAGCCAGTTATCAGGACTAACCTACAATGAGCAGTTCTTC,CASSQLSGLTYNEQFF
NA,TRBJ2-2,NA,TRBV20-1,TGCAGTGCTAGTAGCAGGGCGGGCACCGGGGAGCTGTTTTTT,CSASSRAGTGELFF
TRBD1,TRBJ1-4,few,TRBV5-1,TGCGCCAGCAGCACCGGACAGGGCGGAAAACTGTTTTTT,CASSTGQGGKLFF
NA,TRBJ1-2,NA,TRBV7-8,TGTGCCAGCAGCTTTCCGGGGCGAGGCTACACCTTC,CASSFPGRGYTF
NA,TRBJ2-3,NA,TRBV28,TGTGCCAGCAGACCTAAAGCGAAAACAGATACGCAGTATTTT,CASRPKAKTDTQYF
TRBD1,TRBJ2-7,NA,TRBV5-6,TGTGCCAGCAGCTGGACAGGTCTCCCCTACGAGCAGTACTTC,CASSWTGLPYEQYF
NA,TRBJ2-3,few,TRBV27,TGTGCCAGCAGTCCACACCTGGTCCCAAGGCATACGCAGTATTTT,CASSPHLVPRHTQYF
NA,TRBJ2-6,NA,TRBV4-3,TGCGCCAGCAGCCAAGAGCCCACGGCCGGGGCCAACGTCCTGACTTTC,CASSQEPTAGANVLTF
NA,TRBJ2-7,NA,TRBV5-6,TGTGCCAGCAGCTTGTATGAGTACGAGCAGTACTTC,CASSLYEYEQYF
TRBD2,TRBJ2-1,few,TRBV28,TGTGCCAGCAGTCCACGGGGGGTGTCCTACAATGAGCAGTTCTTC,CASSPRGVSYNEQFF
TRBD1,TRBJ1-4,few,TRBV5-1,TGCGCCAGCAGCCAACAGGGGAGTTTTGAAAAACTGTTTTTT,CASSQQGSFEKLFF
TRBD1,TRBJ1-2,few,TRBV11-2,TGTGCCAGCAGCTTAGACGGAGGGGGCTTTTATGGCTACACCTTC,CASSLDGGGFYGYTF
TRBD1,TRBJ1-5,few,TRBV12-3/TRBV12-4,TGTGCCAGCAGCTCGGACAGGGGGCATCAGCCCCAGCATTTT,CASSSDRGHQPQHF
TRBD1,TRBJ2-7,few,TRBV6-2/TRBV6-3,TGTGCCAGCTCTTGGTTAGGGGGCGGCTACGAGCAGTACTTC,CASSWLGGGYEQYF
NA,TRBJ2-1,NA,TRBV28,TGTGCCAGCAGTTTAATCCGCACCTCCTACAATGAGCAGTTCTTC,CASSLIRTSYNEQFF
TRBD2,TRBJ2-3,few,TRBV11-1,TGTGCCAGCAGCTTATCCGGGACTAGCGAGGGACGAACAGATACGCAGTATTTT,CASSLSGTSEGRTDTQYF
TRBD1,TRBJ2-2,NA,TRBV10-3,TGTGCCATCAGCCCCAGGGGGCCCGGGGAGCTGTTTTTT,CAISPRGPGELFF
NA,TRBJ1-4,NA,TRBV18,TGTGCCAGCTCACCGGACATAGATGAAAAACTGTTTTTT,CASSPDIDEKLFF
NA,TRBJ1-5,NA,TRBV27,TGTGCCAGCAGTTCTGGGAACAATCAGCCCCAGCATTTT,CASSSGNNQPQHF
NA,TRBJ2-1,NA,TRBV6-4,TGTGCCAGCAGTGACGCTAGGGGAGTAAGGTTTTTCTTC,CASSDARGVRFFF
TRBD1,TRBJ1-4,NA,TRBV27,TGTGCCAGCAGCTATATGGGGACAGGTACTGAAAAACTGTTTTTT,CASSYMGTGTEKLFF
NA,TRBJ2-7,NA,TRBV20-1,TGCAGTGCCCTATATGGGCCCACCTACGAGCAGTACTTC,CSALYGPTYEQYF
NA,TRBJ2-5,NA,TRBV20-1,TGCAGTGCCACAGGGTCCCTGGGCCAAGAGACCCAGTACTTC,CSATGSLGQETQYF
NA,TRBJ1-5,few,TRBV5-1,TGCGCCAGCAGCTTTGGCCCCACCAGCAATCAGCCCCAGCATTTT,CASSFGPTSNQPQHF
TRBD2,TRBJ2-1,NA,TRBV7-9,TGTGCCAGCAGCTTAGGACTAGCGGAAAACTACAATGAGCAGTTCTTC,CASSLGLAENYNEQFF
NA,TRBJ2-7,NA,TRBV7-2,TGTGCCAGCAGCTTTAATAGGGGGGATTACGAGCAGTACTTC,CASSFNRGDYEQYF
TRBD1,TRBJ2-1,few,TRBV14,TGTGCCAGCAGCCAGGACAGGGGGTACGGGAGTAATGTCTACAATGAGCAGTTCTTC,CASSQDRGYGSNVYNEQFF
NA,TRBJ2-1,NA,TRBV11-2,TGTGCCAGCAACCCCACCTTAGGGCGGAATGAGCAGTTCTTC,CASNPTLGRNEQFF
TRBD2,TRBJ2-4,few,TRBV7-2,TGTGCCAGCAGCGGGGGACTAGCGGGAGCCAAAAACATTCAGTACTTC,CASSGGLAGAKNIQYF
NA,TRBJ2-3,NA,TRBV25-1,TGTGCCAGCAGTGCAGCAGGGTCGGGTGCAGATACGCAGTATTTT,CASSAAGSGADTQYF
NA,TRBJ2-2,few,TRBV3-1,TGTGCCAGCAGCCATCCTGCGTGGGAGCTGTTTTTT,CASSHPAWELFF
NA,TRBJ2-1,NA,TRBV29-1,TGCAGCGTCCCGCCCGGACAGAACCGACCTAGTGGTGAGCAGTTCTTC,CSVPPGQNRPSGEQFF
NA,TRBJ2-1,many,TRBV6-2/TRBV6-3,TGTGCCAGCAAAGCCTACAATGAGCAGTTCTTC,CASKAYNEQFF
NA,TRBJ1-3,NA,TRBV9,TGTGCCAGCAGCGTAGCTGGGAGTTTGGAACAGCTCTCTGGAAACACCATATATTTT,CASSVAGSLEQLSGNTIYF
NA,TRBJ2-4,NA,TRBV20-1,TGCAGTGCTAGGGAGGTTAGCATTCAGTACTTC,CSAREVSIQYF
TRBD2,TRBJ2-2,NA,TRBV7-8,TGTGCCAGCAGCTTAGCGGCTAGCGGGATATCGGGGGAGCTGTTTTTT,CASSLAASGISGELFF
NA,TRBJ1-4,NA,TRBV3-1,TGTGCCAGCAGCCAAAATCAGAACCCTAATGAAAAACTGTTTTTT,CASSQNQNPNEKLFF
TRBD2,TRBJ2-2,few,TRBV27,TGTGCCAGCAGTTTAGTTAGCGGGAGATGGACCGGGGAGCTGTTTTTT,CASSLVSGRWTGELFF